This paragraph reports one T cell receptor beta chain. The data derive from a study of cytomegalovirus exposure and HLA in healthy donors. The PCR ran on 60 Vbeta and 13 Jbeta primers. Profiling relied on immunoSEQ multiplex PCR, and the TCRdb table lists in-frame clones only, not all of them. Seen here are fewer than 200,000 clones, 70% to 90% observed once, and the top ten hold about 2%. There are 17 residues in the CDR3. This chain connects TRBV21-1 to TRBJ1-3; TRBD1, as called in the table, went unchecked against the DNA. TRBV21-1 is an annotated pseudogene. Material for sequencing was PBMCs. This receptor was identified in a woman in her 30s in good health and CMV-seronegative. The CDR3 loop reads CASSTGGRGDSGNTIYF. Here the CDR3 DNA reads TGTGCCAGCAGTACTGGGGGCAGGGGAGATTCTGGAAACACCATATATTTT.